These T cell receptor beta chains were read from a single sample in a study of siplizumab effects on memory and regulatory T cells. Sequencing used immunoSEQ multiplex PCR; TCRdb keeps in-frame clones, though not all of them. The sample holds 70,000 or so clones, more than 80% seen once. The sample was CD8+ T cells sorted from blood. The receptors shown here come from a human donor in good health. Both conserved end residues are part of each CDR3. The order of the fields is J gene, V gene, clone size, D gene, CDR3 protein, CDR3 DNA. D genes are given only for firm matches. Clone sizes are given selectively: once, few, many, or a class where the clone is expanded.

J gene: TRBJ2-5
V gene: TRBV19
clone size: NA
D gene: NA
CDR3 protein: CASGNNVETQYF
CDR3 DNA: TGTGCCAGTGGAAACAATGTGGAGACCCAGTACTTC

J gene: TRBJ2-7
V gene: TRBV19
clone size: NA
D gene: TRBD2
CDR3 protein: CASRTAGGHEQYF
CDR3 DNA: TGTGCCAGCCGTACTGCGGGAGGCCACGAGCAGTACTTC

J gene: TRBJ1-3
V gene: TRBV6-6
clone size: NA
D gene: NA
CDR3 protein: CASSYSSSLGDTIYF
CDR3 DNA: TGTGCCAGCAGTTACTCGAGCAGCCTAGGGGACACCATATATTTT

J gene: TRBJ2-1
V gene: TRBV19
clone size: NA
D gene: NA
CDR3 protein: CASSIITRSSYNEQFF
CDR3 DNA: TGTGCCAGTAGTATAATTACGCGGAGCTCCTACAATGAGCAGTTCTTC

J gene: TRBJ2-3
V gene: TRBV6-4
clone size: NA
D gene: TRBD2
CDR3 protein: CASSPTSGTDTQYF
CDR3 DNA: TGTGCCAGCAGCCCTACTAGCGGCACAGATACGCAGTATTTT

J gene: TRBJ2-5
V gene: TRBV5-1
clone size: NA
D gene: NA
CDR3 protein: CASSLVGPQETQYF
CDR3 DNA: TGTGCCAGCAGCTTGGTAGGACCCCAAGAGACCCAGTACTTC

J gene: TRBJ1-3
V gene: TRBV7-8
clone size: NA
D gene: TRBD1
CDR3 protein: CASSLAPATGAQGFGNTIYF
CDR3 DNA: TGTGCCAGCAGCTTAGCGCCCGCGACAGGGGCGCAGGGTTTTGGAAACACCATATATTTT

J gene: TRBJ1-2
V gene: TRBV28
clone size: NA
D gene: NA
CDR3 protein: CASRLYGYTF
CDR3 DNA: TGTGCCAGCAGACTTTATGGCTACACCTTC

J gene: TRBJ2-3
V gene: TRBV6-6
clone size: NA
D gene: TRBD2
CDR3 protein: CASSTSGYTDTQYF
CDR3 DNA: TGTGCCAGCAGTACTAGCGGATACACAGATACGCAGTATTTT

J gene: TRBJ1-4
V gene: TRBV5-5
clone size: once
D gene: TRBD1
CDR3 protein: CASSSGTGGSGEKLFF
CDR3 DNA: TGTGCCAGCAGCTCCGGGACAGGGGGCTCTGGGGAAAAACTGTTTTTT

J gene: TRBJ1-2
V gene: TRBV7-9
clone size: few
D gene: NA
CDR3 protein: CASSPAGRLYGYTF
CDR3 DNA: TGTGCCAGCAGCCCTGCGGGACGACTCTATGGCTACACCTTC

J gene: TRBJ1-1
V gene: TRBV11-2
clone size: once
D gene: NA
CDR3 protein: CASSWTANTEAFF
CDR3 DNA: TGTGCCAGCAGCTGGACGGCGAACACTGAAGCTTTCTTT

J gene: TRBJ2-7
V gene: TRBV28
clone size: NA
D gene: TRBD1
CDR3 protein: CASSLVQGAPFSYEQYF
CDR3 DNA: TGTGCCAGCAGCCTTGTTCAGGGGGCCCCCTTCTCCTACGAGCAGTACTTC

J gene: TRBJ2-1
V gene: TRBV7-7
clone size: NA
D gene: TRBD2
CDR3 protein: CASSLGLAGEVGNEQFF
CDR3 DNA: TGTGCTAGCAGCTTGGGACTAGCGGGAGAGGTGGGAAATGAGCAGTTCTTC

J gene: TRBJ2-7
V gene: TRBV7-2
clone size: few
D gene: NA
CDR3 protein: CASSSFYEQYF
CDR3 DNA: TGTGCCAGCAGCTCATTCTACGAGCAGTACTTC

J gene: TRBJ2-7
V gene: TRBV6-5
clone size: NA
D gene: NA
CDR3 protein: CASSLFDTTTEQYF
CDR3 DNA: TGTGCCAGCAGTTTATTCGATACTACGACGGAGCAGTACTTC

J gene: TRBJ1-1
V gene: TRBV19
clone size: NA
D gene: NA
CDR3 protein: CASIPSGGRLYNTEAFF
CDR3 DNA: TGTGCCAGTATTCCATCCGGGGGCCGCCTTTATAACACTGAAGCTTTCTTT

J gene: TRBJ2-1
V gene: TRBV5-4
clone size: NA
D gene: TRBD2
CDR3 protein: CASSLSGGANEQFF
CDR3 DNA: TGTGCCAGCAGCTTAAGCGGGGGGGCCAATGAGCAGTTCTTC

J gene: TRBJ2-1
V gene: TRBV11-2
clone size: NA
D gene: TRBD2
CDR3 protein: CASSFFRERGGYNEQFF
CDR3 DNA: TGTGCCAGCAGCTTCTTCCGGGAGCGGGGGGGTTACAATGAGCAGTTCTTC

J gene: TRBJ2-7
V gene: TRBV5-6
clone size: once
D gene: NA
CDR3 protein: CASSPGQFYEQYF
CDR3 DNA: TGTGCCAGCAGCCCTGGACAATTCTACGAGCAGTACTTC

J gene: TRBJ2-7
V gene: TRBV5-4
clone size: NA
D gene: NA
CDR3 protein: CASSLASSYEQYF
CDR3 DNA: TGTGCCAGCAGCTTGGCCTCGTCGTACGAGCAGTACTTC

J gene: TRBJ1-1
V gene: TRBV4-1
clone size: NA
D gene: NA
CDR3 protein: CASSQDTNRVMNTEAFF
CDR3 DNA: TGCGCCAGCAGCCAAGATACTAACAGAGTCATGAACACTGAAGCTTTCTTT

J gene: TRBJ1-2
V gene: TRBV5-4
clone size: NA
D gene: NA
CDR3 protein: CASRGTDYDYGYTF
CDR3 DNA: TGTGCCAGCAGGGGGACTGACTATGACTATGGCTACACCTTC

J gene: TRBJ2-3
V gene: TRBV5-5
clone size: NA
D gene: TRBD2
CDR3 protein: CASSLGDYSTDTQYF
CDR3 DNA: TGTGCCAGCAGCTTGGGGGACTATAGCACAGATACGCAGTATTTT